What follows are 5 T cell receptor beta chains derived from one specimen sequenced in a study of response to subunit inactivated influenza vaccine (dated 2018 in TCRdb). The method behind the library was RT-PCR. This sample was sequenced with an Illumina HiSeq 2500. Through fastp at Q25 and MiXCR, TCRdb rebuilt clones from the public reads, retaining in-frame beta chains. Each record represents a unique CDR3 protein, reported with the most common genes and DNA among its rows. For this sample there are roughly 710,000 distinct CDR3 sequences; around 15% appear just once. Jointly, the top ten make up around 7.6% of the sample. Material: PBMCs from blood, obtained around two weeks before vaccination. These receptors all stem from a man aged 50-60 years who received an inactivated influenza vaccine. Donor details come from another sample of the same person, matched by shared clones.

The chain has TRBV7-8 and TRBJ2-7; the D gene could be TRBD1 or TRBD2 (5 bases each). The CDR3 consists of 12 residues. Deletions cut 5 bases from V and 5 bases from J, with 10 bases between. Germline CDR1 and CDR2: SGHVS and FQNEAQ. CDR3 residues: CASSIGTNEQYF. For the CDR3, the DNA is TGTGCCAGCAGCATAGGGACGAACGAGCAGTACTTC. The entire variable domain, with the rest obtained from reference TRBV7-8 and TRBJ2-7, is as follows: GAGVSQSPRYKVAKRGQDVALRCDPISGHVSLFWYQQALGQGPEFLTYFQNEAQLDKSGLPSDRFFAERPEGSVSTLKIQRTQQEDSAVYLCASSIGTNEQYFGPGTRLTVT.

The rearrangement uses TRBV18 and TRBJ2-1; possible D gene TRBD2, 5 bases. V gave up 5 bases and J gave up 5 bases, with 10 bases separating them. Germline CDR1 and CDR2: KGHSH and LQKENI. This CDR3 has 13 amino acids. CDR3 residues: CASSIASHNEQFF. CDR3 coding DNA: TGTGCCAGCTCAATCGCTAGCCACAATGAGCAGTTCTTC.

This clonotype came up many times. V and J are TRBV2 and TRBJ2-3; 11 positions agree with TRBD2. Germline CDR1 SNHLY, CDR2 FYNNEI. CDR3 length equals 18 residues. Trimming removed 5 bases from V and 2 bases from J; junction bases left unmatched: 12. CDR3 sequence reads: CASSYLAGGGVHTDTQYF. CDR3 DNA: TGTGCCAGCAGTTATCTAGCGGGAGGAGGGGTACACACAGATACGCAGTATTTT.

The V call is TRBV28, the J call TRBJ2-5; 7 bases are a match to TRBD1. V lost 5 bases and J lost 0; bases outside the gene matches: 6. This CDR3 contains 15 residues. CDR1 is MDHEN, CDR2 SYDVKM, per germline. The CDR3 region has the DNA TGTGCCAGCAGTACCCGGACAGGAGACCAAGAGACCCAGTACTTC. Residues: CASSTRTGDQETQYF.

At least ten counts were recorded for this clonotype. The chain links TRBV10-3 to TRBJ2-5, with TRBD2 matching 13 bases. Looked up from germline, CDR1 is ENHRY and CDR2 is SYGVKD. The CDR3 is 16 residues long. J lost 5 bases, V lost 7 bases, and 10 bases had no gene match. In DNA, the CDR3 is TGTGCCATCAAGGGCGAGGGACTAGCGGGGTTGGAGACCCAGTACTTC. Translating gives CAIKGEGLAGLETQYF.